One and the same sample provided the 12 T cell receptor beta chains below, sequenced in a study of post-analysis software for immune sequencing data. The study, taken as a whole, reports: Five TRBV segments appeared more often in patients than in controls, and TRBV5-6, TRBV5-1 and TRBV20-1 were among these.

cDNA libraries for TCR beta contained unique molecular identifiers. TCRdb recomputed calls from the PCR reads with MiXCR, one row per CDR3 protein. In the table there are fewer than 700,000 distinct CDR3 sequences, 40% to 50% of which are singletons. No antigen has been assigned to these receptors. Sequenced input: blood. The origin of the receptors is a girl aged 10-17 years with multiple sclerosis.

The chain combines TRBV12-3 or TRBV12-4 with TRBJ2-5, with 7 bases lining up with TRBD1. This CDR3 contains 17 residues. V dropped 3 bases and J dropped 4; count of bases not matched to a gene: 14. The CDR3 loop is CASSFVRTGAGGETQYF. CDR3 sequence (DNA): TGTGCCAGCAGTTTCGTAAGGACCGGGGCAGGGGGAGAGACCCAGTACTTC.

This clonotype was observed a few times. V is TRBV5-1 and J is TRBJ1-2, with 7 bases identical to TRBD1. V lost 3 bases and J lost 0; bases outside the gene matches: 11. CDR3 length equals 17 residues. Looked up from germline, CDR1 is SGHRS and CDR2 is YFSETQ. This CDR3 is CASSSDFRDRSNYGYTF. The CDR3 bases are TGCGCCAGCAGCTCGGATTTCCGGGACAGATCTAACTATGGCTACACCTTC.

The chain carries TRBV20-1 and TRBJ1-3; TRBD1 aligns across 8 bases. CDR3 length equals 15 residues. Per the germline V gene, CDR1 is DFQATT and CDR2 is SNEGSKA (reference sequence). With V trimmed by 1 base and J by 4 bases, 6 bases remained unmatched. CDR3 sequence: CSARVQGALGNTIYF. The CDR3 DNA reads TGCAGTGCTAGAGTCCAGGGGGCGCTCGGAAACACCATATATTTT.

This clonotype was seen a handful of times. The genes are TRBV10-1 and TRBJ2-7; a possible D gene is TRBD1 (6 bases). The V end lost 0 bases, the J end lost 5 bases, and 17 bases lay between the germline ends. Germline V gene data show CDR1 as WNHNN and CDR2 as SYGVQD (reference sequence). This CDR3 is 16 amino acids long. CDR3 in amino acids: CASSESSARGGNEQYF. As DNA, the CDR3 is TGCGCCAGCAGTGAGTCTTCGGCCAGGGGTGGGAACGAGCAGTACTTC.

This clonotype was found many times. The chain combines TRBV5-1 with TRBJ2-3, with D possibly matching TRBD2 (6 bases). The ends were cut back, 8 bases at V and 2 bases at J, with 15 bases in the middle. This CDR3 contains 14 residues. The germline V gene has CDR1 SGHRS and CDR2 YFSETQ. The CDR3 nucleotides are TGCGCCAGTGAAGAGGACTACCCCACAGATACGCAGTATTTT. Its protein product is CASEEDYPTDTQYF.

The chain joins TRBV5-5 to TRBJ2-1, with 9 bases identical to TRBD2. The length of the CDR3 is 16 residues. Trimming at V came to 1 base and at J to 2 bases, leaving 4 bases not matched to a gene. The V gene's germline CDR1 is SGHKS and CDR2 YYEKEE (reference sequence). The CDR3 here is CASSLKLAGPYNEQFF. In nucleotides, the CDR3 is TGTGCCAGCAGCTTGAAGCTAGCGGGACCCTACAATGAGCAGTTCTTC. Combining the CDR3 with reference TRBV5-5 and TRBJ2-1 gives the whole variable domain DAGVTQSPTHLIKTRGQQVTLRCSPISGHKSVSWYQQVLGQGPQFIFQYYEKEERGRGNFPDRFSARQFPNYSSELNVNALLLGDSALYLCASSLKLAGPYNEQFFGPGTRLTVL.

The chain links TRBV7-6 to TRBJ2-7; maybe TRBD2 (5 bases). Trimming took 2 bases from V and 5 from J, leaving 10 bases between them. Germline V gene data show CDR1 as SGHVS and CDR2 as FNYEAQ. The CDR3 runs to 13 residues. CDR3 residues: CASSLSPGNEQYF. Written as DNA, the CDR3 is TGTGCCAGCAGCTTAAGTCCGGGGAACGAGCAGTACTTC.

The chain employs TRBV6-1 and TRBJ2-7; D ambiguous. Looked up from germline, CDR1 is MNHNS and CDR2 is SASEGT. V lost 10 bases and J lost 4, with 11 bases in between. The CDR3 extends over 11 amino acids. CDR3 in amino acids: CATEAVYEQYF. The CDR3 region has the DNA TGTGCCACCGAGGCGGTGTACGAGCAGTACTTC.

This clonotype has a handful of counts. The chain recombines TRBV20-1 with TRBJ1-2; D not certain. This CDR3 comprises 13 residues. The V gene lost 0 bases and the J gene lost 7 bases, with 12 bases spanning the gap. In germline, CDR1 is DFQATT, CDR2 SNEGSKA (reference sequence). CDR3 in DNA: TGCAGTGCTAGAGAGCGACTCCCGGGTGGCTACACCTTC. Protein: CSARERLPGGYTF.

The DNA of the CDR3 is TGTGCCAGCAGTTTAGTTCCTCGCGAGCAGTACTTC. Amino acid sequence: CASSLVPREQYF. The genes are TRBV12-3 or TRBV12-4 and TRBJ2-4; D is uncertain. The DNA end lines up better with TRBJ2-7; the J call may be wrong. This CDR3 comprises 12 residues.

The chain carries TRBV27 and TRBJ1-2, with no clear D. CDR1 MNHEY and CDR2 SMNVEV come from the germline V gene (reference sequence). The ends were cut back, 5 bases at V and 1 base at J, with 23 bases in the middle. CDR3 length: 18 residues. The CDR3 reads CASSHLTGPRAYNYGYTF. DNA of the CDR3: TGTGCCAGCAGTCACCTGACTGGACCGAGGGCCTATAACTATGGCTACACCTTC.

This clonotype turned up a few times. Here the CDR3 reads CSALTVQETQYF. In nucleotides, the CDR3 is TGCAGTGCTTTGACAGTTCAAGAGACCCAGTACTTC. This rearrangement joins TRBV20-1 to TRBJ2-5, with D maybe TRBD1 (5 bases). This CDR3 spans 12 amino acids. V gave up 5 bases and J gave up 2 bases, with 9 bases separating them. Germline CDR1 and CDR2: DFQATT and SNEGSKA (reference sequence).